These 30 T cell receptor beta chains came from one sample sequenced in a study of blood T cell repertoires in COVID-19 (dated by TCRdb to 2018 to 2021). The method was the immunoSEQ multiplex PCR assay. The source is immuneACCESS, and TCRdb retained only in-frame sequences with V and J called. Part of the clones is not carried over; for the studies checked, unresolved V genes explain less than half of this, and the remainder is unexplained. The sample table contains around 50,000 clones; only one count was recorded for around 79% of them. The ten biggest clones cover around a fifth of the sample. The specimen sequenced was peripheral blood. These TCRs come from a human donor with active or convalescent COVID-19. The donor label of this sample is uncertain.

The chain links TRBV7-2 to TRBJ2-1; weak D call: TRBD1 (5 bases). V was cut by 6 bases and J by 2 bases, with 14 bases left in between. Germline V CDR1 and CDR2: SGHTA, FQGNSA. This CDR3 region has 15 residues. The CDR3 sequence is CASRLQTGTYNEQFF. DNA of the CDR3: TGTGCCAGCAGGCTTCAAACAGGAACCTACAATGAGCAGTTCTTC.

This clone was seen a single time. The rearrangement uses TRBV7-2 and TRBJ2-3; 14 bases line up with TRBD2. V shed 5 bases, J shed 7 bases, and the junction held 5 bases outside the gene matches. The CDR3 runs 15 residues. CDR1 and CDR2 from the germline V gene are SGHTA and FQGNSA. CDR3 amino acids: CASSLGTSGGNTQYF. As DNA, the CDR3 is TGTGCCAGCAGCCTGGGGACTAGCGGGGGTAATACGCAGTATTTT.

The chain joins TRBV5-1 to TRBJ1-2; D unclear. The germline gives CDR1 SGHRS, CDR2 YFSETQ. Trimming took off 0 bases at V and 4 bases at J, with 16 bases between the two ends. The length of the CDR3 is 16 residues. The CDR3 nucleotides are TGCGCCAGCAGCTTGGGTGGGCCCCAAGTAGGCTATGGCTACACCTTC. This gives the protein CASSLGGPQVGYGYTF.

V is TRBV6-5 and J is TRBJ1-2; D remains ambiguous. V was clipped by 0 bases and J by 3 bases, with 11 bases between them. The germline CDR1 and CDR2 sequences are MNHEY and SVGAGI. CDR3 length equals 15 residues. CDR3 residues: CASSYSSWQDYGYTF. DNA of the CDR3: TGTGCCAGCAGTTACTCGAGTTGGCAGGACTATGGCTACACCTTC.

The V gene is TRBV2, the J gene TRBJ2-7, with TRBD2 as a possible D gene (6 bases). CDR1 and CDR2 (germline): SNHLY, FYNNEI. With 6 bases removed from V and 1 base from J, the gap between germline ends came to 13 bases. The CDR3 contains 14 residues. The CDR3 region is CASSRDFASYEQYF. The CDR3 bases are TGTGCCAGCAGCCGGGACTTCGCATCCTACGAGCAGTACTTC.

In its sample, this clone was seen once. The rearrangement joins TRBV30 to TRBJ2-4; D perhaps matches TRBD2 (6 bases). Trimming pared 0 bases from V and 7 bases from J, leaving 16 bases between. The CDR3 has 15 amino acids. Germline CDR1 reads GTSNPN; CDR2 reads SVGIG (reference sequence). The CDR3 sequence: CAWSVQLGGRNIQYF. The CDR3 region has the DNA TGTGCCTGGAGTGTACAATTAGGAGGGAGGAACATTCAGTACTTC. Filled out from reference TRBV30 and TRBJ2-4, the complete variable domain reads SQTIHQWPATLVQPVGSPLSLECTVEGTSNPNLYWYRQAAGRGLQLLFYSVGIGQISSEVPQNLSASRPQDRQFILSSKKLLLSDSGFYLCAWSVQLGGRNIQYFGAGTRLSVL.

The V gene is TRBV12-3 or TRBV12-4, the J gene TRBJ2-7, with 10 positions matching TRBD2. This CDR3 has 13 residues. V was pared by 8 bases and J by 5 bases, with 6 bases of the junction left unmatched. The CDR3 region is CASASGRADEQYF. The CDR3 DNA is TGTGCCAGCGCAAGCGGGAGGGCCGACGAGCAGTACTTC.

This chain links TRBV7-2 with TRBJ1-3; D gene ambiguous. V was clipped by 1 base and J by 4 bases, with 17 bases between them. Per the germline V gene, CDR1 is SGHTA and CDR2 is FQGNSA. This CDR3 spans 17 amino acids. CDR3 nucleotides: TGTGCCAGCAGCTTAGGGGCCGGTGTGGGCGCAGGAAACACCATATATTTT. Protein product: CASSLGAGVGAGNTIYF.

Only one count was recorded for this clone. The chain employs TRBV7-8 and TRBJ2-1; possibly TRBD1 for D (5 bases). CDR1 and CDR2 from the germline V gene are SGHVS and FQNEAQ. V was trimmed by 5 bases and J by 9 bases, leaving 17 bases between them. This CDR3 is built from 14 residues. The CDR3 DNA follows: TGTGCCAGCAGCCTTTCGGCCGTTAGGGGTGAGCAGTTCTTC. This sequence encodes CASSLSAVRGEQFF.

The rearrangement joins TRBV2 to TRBJ1-3; D is undetermined. Between the trimmed V and J ends, which lost 8 bases and 4 bases, there was a span of 15 bases. CDR3 length equals 14 residues. Germline V lookup: CDR1 SNHLY, CDR2 FYNNEI. For the CDR3, the DNA is TGTGCCAGCGGACTGGACTCGGCAGGAAACACCATATATTTT. It encodes CASGLDSAGNTIYF. Full variable domain (outside the CDR3, taken from reference TRBV2 and TRBJ1-3): EPEVTQTPSHQVTQMGQEVILRCVPISNHLYFYWYRQILGQKVEFLVSFYNNEISEKSEIFDDQFSVERPDGSNFTLKIRSTKLEDSAMYFCASGLDSAGNTIYFGEGSWLTVV.

The CDR3 sequence is CASSPPGTGSREQYF. For the CDR3, the DNA is TGTGCCAGCTCACCCCCGGGGACAGGGTCGCGTGAGCAGTACTTC. This chain uses TRBV18 with TRBJ2-7, with 9 bases matching TRBD1. With 3 bases clipped from V and 7 bases from J, the junction kept 10 bases outside the gene matches. Germline V gene data show CDR1 as KGHSH and CDR2 as LQKENI. The CDR3 consists of 15 residues.

The rearrangement joins TRBV4-1 to TRBJ2-3; 11 bases fit TRBD2. The V gene end was trimmed by 7 bases and the J gene end by 0 bases; junction bases not matched to a gene: 15. The germline V gene has CDR1 MGHRA and CDR2 YSYEKL. This CDR3 has 19 amino acids. The CDR3 region has the DNA TGCGCCAGCACCCGGCGGGAGACTAGCGGGACAAGAAGCACAGATACGCAGTATTTT. Translated, it gives CASTRRETSGTRSTDTQYF.

The chain combines TRBV5-1 with TRBJ1-3; D gene ambiguous. The germline V gene encodes CDR1 SGHRS and CDR2 YFSETQ. The CDR3 consists of 16 residues. V was clipped by 0 bases and J by 0 bases, with 10 bases between them. The CDR3 loop is CASSLGPGSSGNTIYF. CDR3 DNA sequence: TGCGCCAGCAGCTTGGGCCCGGGAAGCTCTGGAAACACCATATATTTT.

The chain has TRBV2 and TRBJ2-5; D might be TRBD2 (6 bases). Deletions cut 4 bases from V and 5 bases from J, with 11 bases between. Germline CDR1 SNHLY, CDR2 FYNNEI. This CDR3 is built from 13 residues. The CDR3 DNA is TGTGCCAGCAGTGGACTAGAAGGGGAGACCCAGTACTTC. Translation: CASSGLEGETQYF.

The chain recombines TRBV7-6 with TRBJ1-5, with D possibly TRBD1 on 5 matching bases. Deletions cut 1 base from V and 2 bases from J, with 6 bases between. In germline, CDR1 is SGHVS, CDR2 FNYEAQ. CDR3 length: 14 residues. CDR3 DNA sequence: TGTGCCAGCAGCTTAGAAGGGGGCAATCAGCCCCAGCATTTT. This encodes CASSLEGGNQPQHF.

The CDR3: CASSPPSGGLVGNEQYF. CDR3 nucleotides: TGTGCCAGCAGCCCCCCAAGTGGAGGACTGGTCGGGAACGAGCAGTACTTC. The chain joins TRBV5-8 to TRBJ2-7, with D possibly matching TRBD2 (5 bases). This CDR3 is 17 amino acids long. Germline loops: CDR1 SGHTS, CDR2 YDEGEE. Deletions cut 4 bases from V and 5 bases from J, with 25 bases between.

The chain is built from TRBV19 and TRBJ1-2, with a possible D match to TRBD1 (6 bases). The CDR3 is 16 residues long. The V end was cut by 5 bases, the J end by 8 bases, with 24 bases between. Germline CDR1 and CDR2: LNHDA and SQIVND (reference sequence). The CDR3 DNA sequence: TGTGCCAGTAGTCTGCCCCCCGGGACATCATTCTACGGCTACACCTTC. Translated, it gives CASSLPPGTSFYGYTF.

The chain has TRBV9 and TRBJ2-5; D may be TRBD2 (6 bases). The germline gives CDR1 SGDLS, CDR2 YYNGEE. This CDR3 region has 14 residues. Trimming cost V 2 bases and J 5 bases, with 13 bases left between them. CDR3 sequence: CASSVGGSLETQYF. CDR3 DNA sequence: TGTGCCAGCAGCGTTGGGGGGTCGTTGGAGACCCAGTACTTC. Full variable domain (outside the CDR3, taken from reference TRBV9 and TRBJ2-5): DSGVTQTPKHLITATGQRVTLRCSPRSGDLSVYWYQQSLDQGLQFLIQYYNGEERAKGNILERFSAQQFPDLHSELNLSSLELGDSALYFCASSVGGSLETQYFGPGTRLLVL.

This clone has just one count. The chain couples TRBV3-1 (or the pseudogene TRBV3-2) to TRBJ2-3; TRBD2 aligns across 8 bases. Germline V gene sequence: CDR1 LGHDT, CDR2 YNNKEL (reference sequence). The CDR3 loop spans 14 amino acids. V shed 4 bases, J shed 0 bases, and the junction held 0 bases outside the gene matches. The CDR3 sequence is CASSPSGSTDTQYF. In DNA form, the CDR3 reads TGTGCCAGCAGCCCTAGCGGGAGCACAGATACGCAGTATTTT.

The chain uses TRBV10-3 and TRBJ1-5, with D unresolved. The germline CDR1 and CDR2 sequences are ENHRY and SYGVKD. This CDR3 region has 13 residues. Trimming shortened V by 7 bases and J by 7 bases, and 14 bases separated the two germline ends. The DNA for the CDR3 is TGTGCCATCACCACTCAAGCGGCCCAGCCCCAGCATTTT. This translates into CAITTQAAQPQHF.

V gene TRBV7-3 combines with J gene TRBJ2-2, with 9 positions matching TRBD1. The germline V gene encodes CDR1 SGHTA and CDR2 FQGTGA. V gave up 2 bases and J gave up 0 bases; unmatched junction bases: 13. This CDR3 comprises 20 residues. The CDR3 DNA sequence: TGTGCCAGCAGCTTACCCACGGGACAGGGCTTCGCTTCGAACACCGGGGAGCTGTTTTTT. Translating it yields CASSLPTGQGFASNTGELFF. Complete variable domain (other parts from reference TRBV7-3 and TRBJ2-2): GAGVSQTPSNKVTEKGKYVELRCDPISGHTALYWYRQSLGQGPEFLIYFQGTGAADDSGLPNDRFFAVRPEGSVSTLKIQRTERGDSAVYLCASSLPTGQGFASNTGELFFGEGSRLTVL.

This sequence joins TRBV7-2 and TRBJ2-3; 7 nucleotides line up with TRBD1. V lost 4 bases and J lost 5; bases outside the gene matches: 3. The CDR3 runs to 13 residues. Germline loops: CDR1 SGHTA, CDR2 FQGNSA. The CDR3 sequence is CASSSNRGDTQYF. Written as DNA, the CDR3 is TGTGCCAGCAGCTCCAACAGGGGAGATACGCAGTATTTT.

The gene calls are TRBV27 and TRBJ1-2; possible D gene TRBD1, 5 bases. CDR1 and CDR2 from the germline V gene are MNHEY and SMNVEV (reference sequence). The CDR3 is made up of 17 amino acids. V lost 2 bases to trimming and J lost 4 bases, with 20 bases between them. The CDR3 here is CASSLRAGGLRVYGYTF. For the CDR3, the DNA is TGTGCCAGCAGTTTAAGGGCGGGGGGTTTACGGGTCTATGGCTACACCTTC.

The genes are TRBV11-1 and TRBJ1-4; 8 bases agree with TRBD1. CDR1 and CDR2 (germline): SGHAT, FQDESV (reference sequence). The CDR3 has 16 amino acids. After removal of 0 bases from V and 2 bases from J, the junction contained 2 bases not matched to a gene. CDR3 in amino acids: CASSLARQGTNEKLFF. CDR3 nucleotides: TGTGCCAGCAGCTTAGCTCGACAGGGGACTAATGAAAAACTGTTTTTT.

This clone occurred a few times. This rearrangement joins TRBV28 to TRBJ1-1; unclear D gene. Trimming took off 6 bases at V and 0 bases at J, with 8 bases between the two ends. This CDR3 is built from 13 residues. The germline CDR1 and CDR2 sequences are MDHEN and SYDVKM. Here the CDR3 DNA reads TGTGCCAGCAGGAACAGAGTGAACACTGAAGCTTTCTTT. Translated: CASRNRVNTEAFF.

The chain carries TRBV7-6 and TRBJ1-2, with TRBD1 matching 7 bases. CDR3 length: 15 amino acids. Germline lookup yields CDR1 SGHVS and CDR2 FNYEAQ. V shed 4 bases and J 4 bases; nucleotides not matched to a gene: 9. CDR3 sequence: CASSSRQGKGYGYTF. CDR3 DNA sequence: TGTGCCAGCAGCTCCCGACAGGGAAAGGGCTATGGCTACACCTTC.

This chain connects TRBV21-1 to TRBJ1-2. TRBV21-1 is a pseudogene locus. This CDR3 spans 13 amino acids. CDR3 sequence (DNA): TGTGCCGGCCGGGGAATCCTGAACTATGGCTACACCTTC. Amino acid sequence: CAGRGILNYGYTF.

This chain connects TRBV7-9 to TRBJ1-1; possibly TRBD1 for D (5 bases). The V and J ends lost 5 bases and 0 bases respectively, with 16 bases between them. The germline gives CDR1 SEHNR, CDR2 FQNEAQ (reference sequence). This CDR3 spans 16 amino acids. CDR3 nucleotides: TGTGCCAGCAGCCTAGGGGCATCCGGCCTGAACACTGAAGCTTTCTTT. Translated, it gives CASSLGASGLNTEAFF.

This clone turned up a few times. This rearrangement joins TRBV18 to TRBJ2-7; 7 nucleotides match TRBD2. The CDR3 totals 18 residues. CDR1 and CDR2 (germline): KGHSH, LQKENI. Germline trimming cut 3 bases from V and 7 bases from J; bases unmatched to any gene: 21. The CDR3 nucleotides read TGTGCCAGCTCACCGAGGCCTGCTAGCGGCTCCTCCCCTAGTGAGCAGTACTTC. This gives the protein CASSPRPASGSSPSEQYF.

This clone was counted once. The V gene is TRBV29-1, the J gene TRBJ2-5, with D tentatively TRBD1 (6 bases). The germline V gene encodes CDR1 SQVTM and CDR2 ANQGSEA. V shed 2 bases and J shed 5 bases, with 15 bases lying between them. The CDR3 covers 14 residues. The CDR3 here is CSVETGRGVETQYF. The CDR3 DNA sequence: TGCAGCGTTGAAACGGGCAGGGGTGTTGAGACCCAGTACTTC.